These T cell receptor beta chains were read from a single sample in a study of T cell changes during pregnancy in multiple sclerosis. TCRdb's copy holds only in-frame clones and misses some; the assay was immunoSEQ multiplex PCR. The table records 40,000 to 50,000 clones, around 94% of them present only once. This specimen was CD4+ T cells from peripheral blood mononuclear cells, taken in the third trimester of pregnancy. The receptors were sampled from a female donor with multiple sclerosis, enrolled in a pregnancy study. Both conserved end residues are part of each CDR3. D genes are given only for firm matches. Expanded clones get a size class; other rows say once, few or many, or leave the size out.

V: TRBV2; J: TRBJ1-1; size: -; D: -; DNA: TGTGCCAGCAGTGCTTGGCGGCGTAGGGGTGTGAACACTGAAGCTTTCTTT; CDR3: CASSAWRRRGVNTEAFF
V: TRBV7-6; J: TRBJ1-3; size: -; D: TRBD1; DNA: TGTGCCAGCAGCCTGGGACAGGCCCTCTCTGGAAACACCATATATTTT; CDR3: CASSLGQALSGNTIYF
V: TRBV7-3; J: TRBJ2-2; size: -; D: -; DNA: TGTGCCAGCAGCTTAGGGGGCCGCGGGGAGCTGTTTTTT; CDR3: CASSLGGRGELFF
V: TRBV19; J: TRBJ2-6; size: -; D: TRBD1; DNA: TGTGCCAGTAGACCGGGACAGTCCCTCTCTGGGGCCAACGTCCTGACTTTC; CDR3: CASRPGQSLSGANVLTF
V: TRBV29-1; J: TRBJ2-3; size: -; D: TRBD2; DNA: TGCAGCGCTCCTCAGACTAGCGGGAGACGAGATACGCAGTATTTT; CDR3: CSAPQTSGRRDTQYF
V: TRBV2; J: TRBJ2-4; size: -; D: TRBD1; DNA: TGTGCCAGCAGCGTGACAGGGGTAAACATTCAGTACTTC; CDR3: CASSVTGVNIQYF
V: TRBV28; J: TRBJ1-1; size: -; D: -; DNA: TGTGCCAGCCATACGACAGGCCGGAACACTGAAGCTTTCTTT; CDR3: CASHTTGRNTEAFF
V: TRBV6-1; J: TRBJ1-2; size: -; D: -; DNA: TGTGCCAGCAGTGATAGGGGATTGGACCAGTCTGGCTATGGCTACACCTTC; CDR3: CASSDRGLDQSGYGYTF
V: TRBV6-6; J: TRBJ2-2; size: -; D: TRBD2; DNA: TGTGCCAGCAGCCTGACTAGCGGGAGGCCTACCGGGGAGCTGTTTTTT; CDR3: CASSLTSGRPTGELFF
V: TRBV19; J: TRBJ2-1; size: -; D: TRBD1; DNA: TGTGCCAGCCGCCCCCAGACAGGGGCAAGTTCCCTTTACAATGAGCAGTTCTTC; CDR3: CASRPQTGASSLYNEQFF
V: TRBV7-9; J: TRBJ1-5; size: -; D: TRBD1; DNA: TGTGCCAGCAGCCTAGGGACAGGGGGCAATCAGCCCCAGCATTTT; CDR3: CASSLGTGGNQPQHF
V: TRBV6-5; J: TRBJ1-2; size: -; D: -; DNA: TGTGCCAGCAGTTACGGGGGAGGGTATGGCTACACCTTC; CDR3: CASSYGGGYGYTF
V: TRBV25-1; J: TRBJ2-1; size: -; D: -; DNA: TGTGCCAGCAGTGAATGGAGGGCCTACAATGAGCAGTTCTTC; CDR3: CASSEWRAYNEQFF
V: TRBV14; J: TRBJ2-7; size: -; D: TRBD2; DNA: TGTGCCAGCAGCCAAGGTAGGACTAGCTCCTACGAGCAGTACTTC; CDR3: CASSQGRTSSYEQYF
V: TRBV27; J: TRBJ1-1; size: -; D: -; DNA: TGTGCCAGCAGTTTATCGTATGAAGGTGCAGGGGTAATGAACACTGAAGCTTTCTTT; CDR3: CASSLSYEGAGVMNTEAFF
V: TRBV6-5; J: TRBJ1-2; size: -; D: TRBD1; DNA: TGTGCCAGCAGTTCGGTCTTGAAGACAGGGAACTATGGCTACACCTTC; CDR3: CASSSVLKTGNYGYTF
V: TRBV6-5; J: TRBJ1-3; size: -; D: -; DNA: TGTGCCAGCAGTTACAGAGGATCTGGAAACACCATATATTTT; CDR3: CASSYRGSGNTIYF
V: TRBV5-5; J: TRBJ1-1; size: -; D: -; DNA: TGTGCCAGCAGTCCATGGACAGTTGGGAACACTGAAGCTTTCTTT; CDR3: CASSPWTVGNTEAFF
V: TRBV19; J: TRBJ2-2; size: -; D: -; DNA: TGTGCCAGTAGGCAGCGATTGAACACCGGGGAGCTGTTTTTT; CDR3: CASRQRLNTGELFF
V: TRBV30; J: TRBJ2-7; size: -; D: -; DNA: TGTGCCTGGAAAGTCCCGGGAGCCTACGAGCAGTACTTC; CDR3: CAWKVPGAYEQYF
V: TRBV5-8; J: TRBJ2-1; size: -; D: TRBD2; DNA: TGTGCCAGCAGCTTTAGCGGGGATCAGCAGTTCTTC; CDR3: CASSFSGDQQFF
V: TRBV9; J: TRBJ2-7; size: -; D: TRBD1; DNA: TGTGCCAGCAGCTCTGACGGGACAGGAACCTACGAGCAGTACTTC; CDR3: CASSSDGTGTYEQYF
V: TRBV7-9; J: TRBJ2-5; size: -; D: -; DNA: TGTGCCAGCAGCTTAGCGACGGGCCAAGAGACCCAGTACTTC; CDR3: CASSLATGQETQYF
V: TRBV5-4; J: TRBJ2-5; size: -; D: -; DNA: TGTGCCAGCAGCTTGTGGGGAGAGGGGGAAGAGACCCAGTACTTC; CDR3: CASSLWGEGEETQYF
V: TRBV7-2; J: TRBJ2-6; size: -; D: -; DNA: TGTGCCAGCAGCTTAGGGGGCGGAAGAGGGGCCAACGTCCTGACTTTC; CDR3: CASSLGGGRGANVLTF
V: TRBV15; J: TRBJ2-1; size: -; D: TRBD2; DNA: TGTGCCACCAGCGAACACGGGAGGGCTAACAATGAGCAGTTCTTC; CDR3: CATSEHGRANNEQFF
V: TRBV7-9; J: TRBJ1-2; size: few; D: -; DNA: TGTGCTTCGGGGTCAATGGGAAACTATGGCTACACCTTC; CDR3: CASGSMGNYGYTF
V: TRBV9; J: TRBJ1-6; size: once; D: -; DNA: TGTGCCAGCAGCGAGAGGGTCGATTCACCCCTCCACTTT; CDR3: CASSERVDSPLHF
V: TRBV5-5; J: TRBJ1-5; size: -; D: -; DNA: TGTGCCAGCAGCCCCACATATGGCAATCAGCCCCAGCATTTT; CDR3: CASSPTYGNQPQHF
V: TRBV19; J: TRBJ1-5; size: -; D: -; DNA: TGTGCCAGTAGTATTCTGGGCAGTTTCAATCAGCCCCAGCATTTT; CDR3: CASSILGSFNQPQHF
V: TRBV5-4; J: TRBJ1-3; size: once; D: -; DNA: TGTGCCAGCAGCTTTACAGGTGACTTCTCTGGAAACACCATATATTTT; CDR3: CASSFTGDFSGNTIYF
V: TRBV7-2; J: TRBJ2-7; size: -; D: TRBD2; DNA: TGTGCCAGCAGCTTGGACCAGACTAGCGGGTTTGGCTACGAGCAGTACTTC; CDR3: CASSLDQTSGFGYEQYF
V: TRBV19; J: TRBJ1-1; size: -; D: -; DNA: TGTGCCAGTAGCGAACCTGGAGTTTTGGGGGGCACTGAAGCTTTCTTT; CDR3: CASSEPGVLGGTEAFF
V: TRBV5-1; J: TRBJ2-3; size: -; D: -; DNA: TGCGCCAGCAGCTTCGCGGGGTTGACAGCAGATACGCAGTATTTT; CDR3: CASSFAGLTADTQYF
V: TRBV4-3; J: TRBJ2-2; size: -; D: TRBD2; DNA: TGCGCCAGCAGCCAAGAATGGGAGGGTCGTCAGGGCGGGGAGCTGTTTTTT; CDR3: CASSQEWEGRQGGELFF
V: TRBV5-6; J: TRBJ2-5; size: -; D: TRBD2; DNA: TGTGCCAGCAGCTCCCGCCGACTAGCGGGAGATGAGACCCAGTACTTC; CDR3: CASSSRRLAGDETQYF
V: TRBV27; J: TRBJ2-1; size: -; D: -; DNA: TGTGCCAGCAGTTTCTTTATGGCCAATGAGCAGTTCTTC; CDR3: CASSFFMANEQFF
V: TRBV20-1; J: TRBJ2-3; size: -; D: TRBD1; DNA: TGCAGTGCTAGACTAGGGGGCACGCAGTATTTT; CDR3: CSARLGGTQYF
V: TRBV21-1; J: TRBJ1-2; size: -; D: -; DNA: TGTGCCAGCAGCAAACGACAGAAGATCTATGGCTACACCTTC; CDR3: CASSKRQKIYGYTF
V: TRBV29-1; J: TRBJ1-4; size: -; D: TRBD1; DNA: TGCAGCGGAGGTTATGGGACAGGGCTTGAAAAACTGTTTTTT; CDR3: CSGGYGTGLEKLFF
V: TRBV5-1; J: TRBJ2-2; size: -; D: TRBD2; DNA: TGCGCCACCTCACTAGCGGGAGACACCGGGGAGCTGTTTTTT; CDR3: CATSLAGDTGELFF
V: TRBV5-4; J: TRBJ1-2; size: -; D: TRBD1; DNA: TGTGCCAGCAGGCGGGACAGTCGGGAAGGCTACACCTTC; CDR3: CASRRDSREGYTF
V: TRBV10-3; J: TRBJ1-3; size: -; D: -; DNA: TGTGCCATCAGTGAGTCGGGAGGGCCTGGAAACACCATATATTTT; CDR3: CAISESGGPGNTIYF